This entry features one TCR beta chain sequence. The antigen this receptor binds is unknown. The input lacks base qualities; no much larger clone sits a single base away. This sample is drawn from a study of blood T cell repertoires in COVID-19 (dated by TCRdb to about 2020). Study-wide context: The collaborator samples originated in the United States, Italy and Spain and spanned the acute and convalescent phases of COVID-19. The repertoires were released in a freely available public database intended as a resource for research on the immune response to SARS-CoV-2. Where HLA class I and class II types were available, the types were taken from metadata supplied by the sample provider, not from assay-based typing. Samples came from the ongoing ImmuneRACE study (first 160 participants) plus 1,254 subjects from 6 global collaborators. The dataset comprised deeply sampled blood TCRbeta repertoires from subjects exposed to, actively infected with, or recovered from COVID-19. The prospective study material was composed of cDNA or gDNA derived from T cells, B-cell-depleted T cells, or PBMCs. Sample metadata almost always included a de-identified subject ID, COVID-19 status, age in years and sex. What the authors observed across the whole study: The quantity of clinical and demographic metadata differed by source and by participant and was supplied without curation.

TCRbeta CDR3 regions were amplified from genomic DNA using the immunoSEQ Assay, a bias-controlled multiplex PCR. Per the source publication's procedure: Within the assay, amplification of reference gene primers was used to estimate how many nucleated cells each sample contained. Sequence reads were collapsed and filtered to measure the absolute abundance of every unique TCRbeta CDR3 rearrangement. For each sample, productive Simpson clonality was calculated by taking the square root of Simpson's diversity index across productive rearrangements. The immuneACCESS repertoire file appears here via TCRdb, limited to in-frame rearrangements. These files lack a portion of the clones; in checked studies, under half of the deficit traces to unresolved V genes, and the cause of the others is not known. That table supplies the V and J calls and clone size; D and trimming were determined from the DNA. Within this sample are 250,000 to 300,000 clones, with more than 85% of them counted one time only. The top ten constitute approximately 5.3% of the sample.

Its CDR3 holds 15 amino acids, cysteine through phenylalanine. Only the CDR3 portion is preserved as DNA: 45 bases, with reading frame beginning at the first base. V is cut by 1 base and J by 3 bases, and the space between the germline ends is 9 bases. Based on the germline V gene, the CDR1 and CDR2 sequences are KGHSH and LQKENI. One collaborating source in Seattle enrolled patients while the patients were actively infected and followed the patients over time throughout the course of disease. The collaborating institutions used their own protocols to collect whole blood in K2EDTA tubes. For TCRbeta analysis, collaborator samples were shipped as frozen whole blood, as isolated PBMCs, or as DNA extracted from either sample type.

In this chain, TRBV18 is recombined with TRBJ1-4, with the D segment identity uncertain. The sequenced sample consisted of peripheral blood. The origin of this receptor is a woman aged 60-70 years with COVID-19, enrolled during active disease. The DNA sequence is given as TGTGCCAGCTCACCACGGGCGGGCGCTAATGAAAAACTGTTTTTT. This encodes CASSPRAGANEKLFF.